The 21 T cell receptor beta chains below were found in one sample sequenced in a study of blood T cell repertoires in COVID-19. Using immunoSEQ multiplex PCR, the repertoire was profiled, and TCRdb retains in-frame clones only, with some absent. The sample holds fewer than 300,000 clones, over 75% seen once. The sequencing input was peripheral blood. Every receptor here comes from a human donor in a cohort sampled during active COVID-19.

The V and J genes are TRBV4-2 and TRBJ2-5; TRBD2 matches at 7 bases. Germline V gives CDR1 LGHNA, CDR2 YNFKEQ. This CDR3 region has 14 residues. The trim removed 5 bases at V and 5 bases at J, leaving 8 bases unmatched. CDR3 bases: TGTGCCAGCAGCTCCCAGACAGCGGGGGAGACCCAGTACTTC. This codes for CASSSQTAGETQYF.

The V call is TRBV4-2, the J call TRBJ2-1; 14 nucleotides align to TRBD2. V lost 0 bases, J lost 16 bases, and 5 bases stayed unmatched. Germline V gene sequence: CDR1 LGHNA, CDR2 YNFKEQ. This CDR3 contains 14 residues. CDR3 in amino acids: CASSQDTGLAGVFF. CDR3 sequence (DNA): TGTGCCAGCAGCCAAGATACGGGACTAGCGGGAGTTTTCTTC.

The chain has TRBV15 and TRBJ1-5, with TRBD1 as a possible D gene (6 bases). Per the germline V gene, CDR1 is LNHNV and CDR2 is YYDKDF (reference sequence). The CDR3 length is 15 residues. V lost 0 bases and J lost 7, with 13 bases in between. CDR3 sequence (DNA): TGTGCCACCAGCAGAGATAGAGGGGGAGGGCAGCCCCAGCATTTT. As protein: CATSRDRGGGQPQHF.

Of note for this clone: This sample includes further DNA sequences coding for the same CDR3. The CDR3 spells CASSIIGGTGNTIYF. Here the CDR3 DNA reads TGTGCCAGTAGTATCATCGGGGGAACTGGAAACACCATATATTTT. This rearrangement joins TRBV19 to TRBJ1-3, with D possibly matching TRBD1 (5 bases). The V gene's germline CDR1 is LNHDA and CDR2 SQIVND (reference sequence). Trimming stripped 3 bases from V and 2 bases from J, with 11 bases between. The CDR3 covers 15 residues.

The CDR3 bases are TGCGCCAGCAGCCAAGATCTTTCCCCAGGGTCAAGCTCCTATAATTCACCCCTCCACTTT. Its protein is CASSQDLSPGSSSYNSPLHF. The genes are TRBV4-1 and TRBJ1-6, with D perhaps matching TRBD1 (5 bases). CDR1 MGHRA and CDR2 YSYEKL come from the germline V gene. There are 20 residues in the CDR3. Trimming removed 0 bases at V and 0 bases at J, with 18 bases between.

The chain uses TRBV5-1 and TRBJ2-7; 8 bases are a match to TRBD2. Germline V gene lookup returns CDR1 SGHRS and CDR2 YFSETQ. The CDR3 extends over 14 amino acids. The V gene end was trimmed by 2 bases and the J gene end by 3 bases; junction bases not matched to a gene: 4. This CDR3 is CASSLRGGGYEQYF. The CDR3 coding sequence is TGCGCCAGCAGCTTACGGGGGGGAGGCTACGAGCAGTACTTC.

J is TRBJ2-5 and V is TRBV6-2 or TRBV6-3, with 7 bases aligning to TRBD1. The CDR3 extends over 13 amino acids. Germline V CDR1 and CDR2: MNHEY, SVGEGT. After removal of 4 bases from V and 7 bases from J, the junction contained 6 bases not matched to a gene. The CDR3: CASSWTGTVTQYF. As DNA, the CDR3 is TGTGCCAGCAGTTGGACGGGGACAGTGACCCAGTACTTC.

This clone was observed a single time. The V and J genes are TRBV2 and TRBJ1-2, with TRBD1 identical over 10 bases. Germline CDR1 and CDR2: SNHLY and FYNNEI. V lost 5 bases and J lost 3; bases outside the gene matches: 6. The CDR3 totals 15 residues. CDR3: CASSLTGTGDYGYTF. Here the CDR3 DNA reads TGTGCCAGCAGTTTGACCGGGACAGGGGACTATGGCTACACCTTC. The full variable domain, with the rest looked up from reference TRBV2 and TRBJ1-2, is EPEVTQTPSHQVTQMGQEVILRCVPISNHLYFYWYRQILGQKVEFLVSFYNNEISEKSEIFDDQFSVERPDGSNFTLKIRSTKLEDSAMYFCASSLTGTGDYGYTFGSGTRLTVV.

V is TRBV7-2 and J is TRBJ2-4; 8 nucleotides align to TRBD2. CDR3 length: 14 amino acids. J gave up 4 bases and V 5 bases, and 4 bases lay outside the gene matches. Germline loops: CDR1 SGHTA, CDR2 FQGNSA. CDR3 sequence reads: CASSPVAGKNIQYF. For the CDR3, the DNA is TGTGCCAGCAGCCCGGTAGCGGGGAAAAACATTCAGTACTTC.

This clone was picked up one time. The V gene is TRBV9, the J gene TRBJ2-5; 7 nucleotides line up with TRBD1. Germline loops: CDR1 SGDLS, CDR2 YYNGEE. The V gene end was trimmed by 4 bases and the J gene end by 5 bases; junction bases not matched to a gene: 11. The CDR3 has 15 amino acids. Written as DNA, the CDR3 is TGTGCCAGCAGCCCAAGAGGGGGCCTGCAGGAGACCCAGTACTTC. It is translated as CASSPRGGLQETQYF.

The chain employs TRBV11-2 and TRBJ1-6; TRBD1 matches at 9 bases. This CDR3 is 19 amino acids long. The V segment lost 1 base and the J segment 0 bases; nucleotides outside the gene matches: 7. The V gene's germline CDR1 is SGHAT and CDR2 FQNNGV. The CDR3 is CASSLVQTGGSSYNSPLHF. CDR3 DNA sequence: TGTGCCAGCAGCTTAGTTCAGACAGGGGGAAGCTCCTATAATTCACCCCTCCACTTT.

Concerning this clone: Additional DNA sequences in this sample encode the identical CDR3. The chain employs TRBV7-8 and TRBJ2-2; TRBD2 matches at 7 bases. The V and J ends lost 5 bases and 2 bases, in that order; junction bases with no gene match: 5. This CDR3 has 15 amino acids. Germline lookup yields CDR1 SGHVS and CDR2 FQNEAQ. As DNA, the CDR3 is TGTGCCAGCAGCCCCAGCGGGACTAACACCGGGGAGCTGTTTTTT. Amino acid sequence: CASSPSGTNTGELFF.

CDR3 loop: CASSRRGGITGELFF. Here the CDR3 DNA reads TGTGCCAGCAGCCGACGGGGGGGCATTACCGGGGAGCTGTTTTTT. The V gene is TRBV5-6, the J gene TRBJ2-2; 8 positions agree with TRBD2. CDR3 length equals 15 residues. Germline V lookup: CDR1 SGHDT, CDR2 YYEEEE. The V and J ends lost 4 bases and 5 bases, in that order; junction bases with no gene match: 7. Full variable domain (rest looked up from reference TRBV5-6 and TRBJ2-2): DAGVTQSPTHLIKTRGQQVTLRCSPKSGHDTVSWYQQALGQGPQFIFQYYEEEERQRGNFPDRFSGHQFPNYSSELNVNALLLGDSALYLCASSRRGGITGELFFGEGSRLTVL.

V is TRBV7-8 and J is TRBJ2-7, with unresolved D. Trimming took off 7 bases at V and 2 bases at J, with 15 bases between the two ends. Per germline, CDR1 SGHVS and CDR2 FQNEAQ. CDR3 length: 14 amino acids. The chain's CDR3 is CASTPTVTPYEQYF. CDR3 DNA sequence: TGTGCCAGCACCCCTACAGTGACCCCCTACGAGCAGTACTTC.

The chain recombines TRBV9 with TRBJ1-4; D perhaps matches TRBD1 (5 bases). Germline V gene lookup returns CDR1 SGDLS and CDR2 YYNGEE. There are 15 residues in the CDR3. V was clipped by 3 bases and J by 8 bases, with 17 bases between them. CDR3 in DNA: TGTGCCAGCAGCGCCCAGGGCCTCACTGGAGAAAAACTGTTTTTT. This sequence encodes CASSAQGLTGEKLFF. Complete variable domain (other parts from reference TRBV9 and TRBJ1-4): DSGVTQTPKHLITATGQRVTLRCSPRSGDLSVYWYQQSLDQGLQFLIQYYNGEERAKGNILERFSAQQFPDLHSELNLSSLELGDSALYFCASSAQGLTGEKLFFGSGTQLSVL.

The chain links TRBV9 to TRBJ1-2; D uncertain. V was pared by 4 bases and J by 8 bases, with 27 bases between. Germline lookup yields CDR1 SGDLS and CDR2 YYNGEE. This CDR3 is built from 17 residues. This CDR3 is CASSPLQGGSFGSGYTF. CDR3 DNA: TGTGCCAGCAGCCCCCTACAAGGTGGCAGTTTCGGTAGCGGCTACACCTTC. Filled out from reference TRBV9 and TRBJ1-2, the complete variable domain reads DSGVTQTPKHLITATGQRVTLRCSPRSGDLSVYWYQQSLDQGLQFLIQYYNGEERAKGNILERFSAQQFPDLHSELNLSSLELGDSALYFCASSPLQGGSFGSGYTFGSGTRLTVV.

The V call is TRBV19, the J call TRBJ2-1; TRBD2 matches at 8 bases. V was pared by 2 bases and J by 4 bases, with 4 bases of the junction left unmatched. The CDR3 totals 15 residues. CDR1 and CDR2 from the germline V gene are LNHDA and SQIVND (reference sequence). The CDR3 sequence: CASSISSGWYNEQFF. CDR3 nucleotides: TGTGCCAGTAGTATATCTAGCGGGTGGTACAATGAGCAGTTCTTC.

CDR3 nucleotides: TGTGCCAGTAGGAGAGCCTCAGGTGGCTCCTACAATGAGCAGTTCTTC. It codes for CASRRASGGSYNEQFF. The V call is TRBV19, the J call TRBJ2-1; D not certain. The germline V gene encodes CDR1 LNHDA and CDR2 SQIVND (reference sequence). The CDR3 runs to 16 residues. Trimming pared 6 bases from V and 0 bases from J, leaving 15 bases between.

The chain joins TRBV4-2 to TRBJ2-2; the D gene is possibly TRBD1 (5 bases). The length of the CDR3 is 17 residues. The germline V and J ends were trimmed by 0 bases and 3 bases, with 14 bases remaining between them. Germline V gene data show CDR1 as LGHNA and CDR2 as YNFKEQ. CDR3 in DNA: TGTGCCAGCAGCCAAGATTTACTTCCAGGGTACACCGGGGAGCTGTTTTTT. This translates into CASSQDLLPGYTGELFF.

The chain couples TRBV5-1 to TRBJ2-7; 7 nucleotides align to TRBD1. This CDR3 has 15 residues. CDR1 and CDR2 (germline): SGHRS, YFSETQ. V was clipped by 4 bases and J by 0 bases; unmatched bases: 7. CDR3 nucleotide sequence: TGCGCCAGCAGCCCCCGGGACAGAAGCTCCTACGAGCAGTACTTC. Translated, it gives CASSPRDRSSYEQYF.

This clone was seen more than once but under ten times. The V and J genes are TRBV15 and TRBJ1-1; TRBD1 matches 7 bases. Germline V CDR1 and CDR2: LNHNV, YYDKDF (reference sequence). Trimming cost V 2 bases and J 2 bases; bases outside gene matches: 5. This CDR3 region has 15 residues. CDR3 sequence (DNA): TGTGCCACCAGCAGATCGACAGGGTCCAACACTGAAGCTTTCTTT. Translated: CATSRSTGSNTEAFF. The whole variable domain, filled in from reference TRBV15 and TRBJ1-1, reads DAMVIQNPRYQVTQFGKPVTLSCSQTLNHNVMYWYQQKSSQAPKLLFHYYDKDFNNEADTPDNFQSRRPNTSFCFLDIRSPGLGDTAMYLCATSRSTGSNTEAFFGQGTRLTVV.